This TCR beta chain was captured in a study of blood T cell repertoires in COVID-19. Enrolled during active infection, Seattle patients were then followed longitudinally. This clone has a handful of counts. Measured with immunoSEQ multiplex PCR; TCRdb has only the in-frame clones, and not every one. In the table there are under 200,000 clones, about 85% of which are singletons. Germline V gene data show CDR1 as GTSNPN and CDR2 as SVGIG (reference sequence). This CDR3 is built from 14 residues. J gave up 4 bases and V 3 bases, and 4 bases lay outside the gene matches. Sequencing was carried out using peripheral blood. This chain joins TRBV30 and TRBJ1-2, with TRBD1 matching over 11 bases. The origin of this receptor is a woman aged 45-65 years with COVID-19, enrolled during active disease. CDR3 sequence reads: CAWSGQGAAYGYTF. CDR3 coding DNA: TGTGCCTGGAGCGGACAGGGGGCTGCCTATGGCTACACCTTC.